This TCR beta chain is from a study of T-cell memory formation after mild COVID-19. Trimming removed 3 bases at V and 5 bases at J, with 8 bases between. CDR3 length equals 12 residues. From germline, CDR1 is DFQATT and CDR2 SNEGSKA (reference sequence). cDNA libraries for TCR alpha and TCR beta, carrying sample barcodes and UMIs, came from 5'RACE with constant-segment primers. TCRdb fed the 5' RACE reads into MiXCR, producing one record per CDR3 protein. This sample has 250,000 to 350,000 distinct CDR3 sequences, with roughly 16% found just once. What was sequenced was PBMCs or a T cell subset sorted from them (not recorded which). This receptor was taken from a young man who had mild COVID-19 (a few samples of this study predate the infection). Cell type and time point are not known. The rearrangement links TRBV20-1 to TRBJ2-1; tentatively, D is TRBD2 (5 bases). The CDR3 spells CSASWRNNEQFF. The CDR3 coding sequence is TGCAGTGCTAGTTGGAGGAACAATGAGCAGTTCTTC.